These 31 T cell receptor beta chains share one sample of origin, sequenced in a study of blood T cells in healthy people across ages. Then a second PCR, running roughly 7 to 11 cycles, was carried out with a sample-barcoded 5' primer and a J-beta primer mix. TCRdb recomputed calls from the 5' RACE reads with MiXCR, one row per CDR3 protein. The sample lists fewer than 750,000 distinct CDR3 sequences, about 45% seen once, with under 30% in the top ten. Sequencing was performed on blood. Source of these receptors: a man aged 80 or over in good health.

The chain recombines TRBV4-2 with TRBJ2-1; TRBD2 aligns across 7 bases. Trimming took 5 bases from V and 6 from J; bases not matched to a gene: 16. Germline values: CDR1 LGHNA, CDR2 YNFKEQ. This CDR3 region has 17 residues. The CDR3 DNA is TGTGCCAGCAGCGAATTCTCCGGGGCGGGAGTCAGCAATGAGCAGTTCTTC. Encoded protein: CASSEFSGAGVSNEQFF.

In this sample, this clonotype turned up many times. This sequence joins TRBV7-9 and TRBJ2-3; unclear D gene. Germline values: CDR1 SEHNR, CDR2 FQNEAQ (reference sequence). V lost 0 bases to trimming and J lost 5 bases, with 9 bases between them. This CDR3 has 14 amino acids. The CDR3 loop is CASSLAGSLDTQYF. DNA for the CDR3: TGTGCCAGCAGCTTAGCGGGTAGTCTAGATACGCAGTATTTT.

This chain uses TRBV5-1 with TRBJ2-7; 10 nucleotides align to TRBD2. The CDR3 totals 17 residues. J gave up 7 bases and V 0 bases, and 13 bases lay outside the gene matches. Germline CDR1 is SGHRS and CDR2 is YFSETQ. The CDR3 loop reads CASSLVTSGASYNEQYF. In DNA form, the CDR3 reads TGCGCCAGCAGCTTGGTTACTAGCGGGGCCTCCTACAATGAGCAGTACTTC.

This sequence joins TRBV4-3 and TRBJ2-7, with D tentatively TRBD2 (5 bases). Trimming removed 1 base from V and 0 bases from J, with 10 bases in between. Germline CDR1 is LGHNA and CDR2 is YSLEER. The length of the CDR3 is 15 residues. DNA of the CDR3: TGCGCCAGCAGCCAAGCGACTGGGAGCTCCTACGAGCAGTACTTC. It translates to CASSQATGSSYEQYF.

This clonotype showed up just a few times. The chain employs TRBV5-5 and TRBJ1-6; D remains unclear. V was clipped by 2 bases and J by 8 bases, with 11 bases between them. The V gene's germline CDR1 is SGHKS and CDR2 YYEKEE (reference sequence). The CDR3 sequence is 14 residues long. The CDR3 DNA reads as TGTGCCAGCAGCTTAGGAGACGGATATTCACCCCTCCACTTT. It codes for CASSLGDGYSPLHF.

This clonotype appeared a few times. CDR3 amino acids: CASSLEPYTQYF. For the CDR3, the DNA is TGTGCCAGCAGTTTAGAGCCCTATACGCAGTATTTT. The chain couples TRBV28 to TRBJ2-3; D gene ambiguous. CDR3 length: 12 amino acids. Trimming took 2 bases from V and 7 from J, leaving 7 bases between them. Germline V gene sequence: CDR1 MDHEN, CDR2 SYDVKM.

This clonotype was counted only a few times. The chain recombines TRBV5-1 with TRBJ2-4, with 7 bases fitting TRBD2. Trimming cost V 0 bases and J 1 base; bases outside gene matches: 4. This CDR3 comprises 16 residues. The germline CDR1 and CDR2 sequences are SGHRS and YFSETQ. The CDR3 DNA sequence: TGCGCCAGCAGCTTGGGTACACTAGCGGCCAAAAACATTCAGTACTTC. Amino acids: CASSLGTLAAKNIQYF.

V and J are TRBV20-1 and TRBJ2-7; 7 bases are shared with TRBD2. V lost 3 bases to trimming and J lost 7 bases; unmatched junction nucleotides: 9. The V gene's germline CDR1 is DFQATT and CDR2 SNEGSKA (reference sequence). The CDR3 has 13 amino acids. CDR3 protein: CSASDGRKGEQYF. In DNA, the CDR3 is TGCAGTGCTAGTGACGGGAGGAAGGGAGAGCAGTACTTC.

This clonotype turned up a few times. The CDR3 here is CASTTPGLYSYEQYF. The CDR3 bases are TGTGCCAGCACCACTCCGGGACTCTACTCCTACGAGCAGTACTTC. J is TRBJ2-7 and V is TRBV7-2, with TRBD2 as a possible D gene (6 bases). Germline assignment: CDR1 SGHTA and CDR2 FQGNSA. V lost 7 bases to trimming and J lost 0 bases, with 16 bases between them. CDR3 length: 15 residues.

The rearrangement uses TRBV29-1 and TRBJ2-4; TRBD2 matches at 8 bases. The J call may be faulty, since TRBJ2-5 better matches the DNA end. CDR1 is SQVTM and CDR2 is ANQGSEA in the germline V gene. CDR3 size: 14 residues. The CDR3 sequence is CSVEDSGGPETQYF. For the CDR3, the DNA is TGCAGCGTTGAAGACTCGGGGGGGCCAGAGACCCAGTACTTC.

On this clonotype: Just one base apart from a much larger clone, this may be a read error. The chain has TRBV6-5 and TRBJ2-5; the match to TRBD1 covers 7 bases. The DNA end is more similar to TRBJ2-7, so the J call may be wrong. The germline CDR1 and CDR2 sequences are MNHEY and SVGAGI. The CDR3 loop spans 14 amino acids. CDR3 in amino acids: CASSADRDDYEQYF. The DNA of the CDR3 is TGTGCCAGCAGTGCCGACAGGGATGACTACGAGCAGTACTTC.

This clonotype was seen a few times. This sequence joins TRBV6-4 and TRBJ2-1; weak D call: TRBD2 (5 bases). There are 14 residues in the CDR3. Trimming removed 4 bases at V and 9 bases at J, with 16 bases between. CDR1 is MRHNA and CDR2 is SNTAGT in the germline V gene. CDR3 protein: CASSGTFPRGEQFF. The CDR3 DNA reads TGTGCCAGCAGTGGGACTTTCCCCCGTGGTGAGCAGTTCTTC.

This clonotype was picked up many times. Its ends do not fully match the called genes, so a read error is possible. This chain links TRBV6-6 with TRBJ2-1; D uncertain. Germline CDR1 reads MNHNY; CDR2 reads SVGAGI (reference sequence). This CDR3 has 15 residues. This chain's CDR3 is CASSYSPSGLNEQFF. The CDR3, as DNA: TGTGCCAGCAGCTACTCCCCCTCTGGGCTCAATGAGCAGTTCTTC.

For this clonotype: A much larger clonotype is one base distant, so this may be a read error. V usage is TRBV3-1 and J usage is TRBJ2-3, with D hard to call. The CDR3 length is 12 residues. Germline V CDR1 and CDR2: LGHDT, YNNKEL (reference sequence). The CDR3 DNA sequence: TGTACCAGCAGCCCCCACACAGATACGCAGTATTTT. It specifies CTSSPHTDTQYF.

This clonotype appeared a single time. V and J are TRBV7-2 and TRBJ2-5; 12 nucleotides line up with TRBD1. The J call could be wrong; TRBJ2-7 is a better fit for the DNA end. Germline V lookup: CDR1 SGHTA, CDR2 FQGNSA. CDR3 length equals 15 residues. This CDR3 is CASSLAGQGADEQYF. The CDR3 DNA reads TGTGCCAGCAGCTTAGCGGGACAGGGGGCGGACGAGCAGTACTTC.

The V gene is TRBV6-5, the J gene TRBJ2-2; unclear D gene. Per the germline V gene, CDR1 is MNHEY and CDR2 is SVGAGI. The length of the CDR3 is 13 residues. The V gene lost 8 bases and the J gene lost 4 bases, with 11 bases spanning the gap. CDR3 residues: CASARQSTGELFF. DNA for the CDR3: TGTGCCAGCGCGCGGCAGAGCACCGGGGAGCTGTTTTTT.

This chain connects TRBV7-2 to TRBJ2-7; D ambiguous. V was shortened by 1 base and J by 2 bases, with 12 bases between the two germline ends. The CDR3 has 15 amino acids. From germline, CDR1 is SGHTA and CDR2 FQGNSA. The CDR3 loop reads CASSLETGTTYEQYF. The CDR3 DNA follows: TGTGCCAGCAGCTTAGAAACTGGTACGACCTACGAGCAGTACTTC.

This clonotype was seen only a few times. This chain uses TRBV6-2 or TRBV6-3 with TRBJ2-5; TRBD2 aligns across 8 bases. J gave up 2 bases and V 1 base, and 3 bases lay outside the gene matches. CDR3 length: 15 amino acids. In germline, CDR1 is MNHEY, CDR2 SVGEGT. CDR3 amino acids: CASSYWTSRQETQYF. CDR3 nucleotides: TGTGCCAGCAGTTACTGGACTAGCCGACAAGAGACCCAGTACTTC.

The J gene is TRBJ2-7, the V gene TRBV3-1, with TRBD1 matching 9 bases. Germline lookup yields CDR1 LGHDT and CDR2 YNNKEL (reference sequence). There are 15 residues in the CDR3. V shed 5 bases, J shed 4 bases, and the junction held 9 bases outside the gene matches. This chain's CDR3 is CASSTTGTGTYEQYF. CDR3 DNA sequence: TGTGCCAGCAGCACAACCGGGACAGGGACATACGAGCAGTACTTC.

Ten or more counts support this clonotype. This chain uses TRBV6-5 with TRBJ2-7; D uncertain. The V end lost 5 bases, the J end lost 4 bases, and 12 bases lay between the germline ends. The CDR3 sequence is 13 residues long. Germline CDR1 MNHEY, CDR2 SVGAGI. CDR3 coding DNA: TGTGCCAGCAGTCAGAGGACGGGTTACGAGCAGTACTTC. This encodes CASSQRTGYEQYF.

The CDR3 DNA sequence: TGTGCCAGCAGCTTACTCTCTTGGACCGGGGAGCTGTTTTTT. Its protein product is CASSLLSWTGELFF. The rearrangement uses TRBV7-2 and TRBJ2-2; unclear D gene. The V gene's germline CDR1 is SGHTA and CDR2 FQGNSA. The V end was cut by 2 bases, the J end by 5 bases, with 9 bases between. This CDR3 comprises 14 residues.

This sequence joins TRBV29-1 and TRBJ1-2, with no clear D. The germline V gene encodes CDR1 SQVTM and CDR2 ANQGSEA. There are 13 residues in the CDR3. V gave up 6 bases and J gave up 4 bases, with 15 bases separating them. The chain's CDR3 is CSVEPRRFYGYTF. DNA for the CDR3: TGCAGCGTCGAGCCCAGGCGGTTCTATGGCTACACCTTC. The full variable domain, in which reference TRBV29-1 and TRBJ1-2 provide the parts outside the CDR3, is SAVISQKPSRDICQRGTSLTIQCQVDSQVTMMFWYRQQPGQSLTLIATANQGSEATYESGFVIDKFPISRPNLTFSTLTVSNMSPEDSSIYLCSVEPRRFYGYTFGSGTRLTVV.

This clonotype was seen a handful of times. The J gene is TRBJ2-1, the V gene TRBV7-9; D remains unclear. This CDR3 region has 13 residues. Germline-derived CDR1 and CDR2 are SEHNR and FQNEAQ (reference sequence). The germline V and J ends were trimmed by 5 bases and 5 bases, with 10 bases remaining between them. The CDR3 DNA is TGTGCCAGCAGCATTGAAGTGAACAATGAGCAGTTCTTC. It specifies CASSIEVNNEQFF.

This rearrangement joins TRBV20-1 to TRBJ2-7, with TRBD2 matching 8 bases. The CDR3 covers 14 residues. V lost 6 bases to trimming and J lost 2 bases; unmatched junction nucleotides: 9. Germline V gene data show CDR1 as DFQATT and CDR2 as SNEGSKA (reference sequence). DNA of the CDR3: TGCAGTGCGCCAGTACGCGGGGGGACCTACGAGCAGTACTTC. Residues: CSAPVRGGTYEQYF.

The chain recombines TRBV18 with TRBJ1-1; D is uncertain. V shed 3 bases and J shed 4 bases, with 15 bases lying between them. From germline, CDR1 is KGHSH and CDR2 LQKENI. The CDR3 is 15 residues long. Here the CDR3 reads CASSPRRPGSTEAFF. The DNA of the CDR3 is TGTGCCAGCTCACCTCGTCGGCCGGGGAGCACTGAAGCTTTCTTT.

Only a few counts were recorded for this clonotype. V usage is TRBV12-3 or TRBV12-4 and J usage is TRBJ2-2; D gene ambiguous. Trimming shortened V by 6 bases and J by 6 bases, and 29 bases separated the two germline ends. The CDR3 is 19 amino acids. The CDR3 reads CASSQHRLPRRPGSGELFF. Here the CDR3 DNA reads TGTGCCAGCAGCCAGCATCGATTACCCCGGCGACCCGGGTCCGGGGAGCTGTTTTTT.

The CDR3 reads CASSLASRYTEAFF. The CDR3 DNA reads as TGTGCCAGCAGCTTAGCGTCACGGTACACTGAAGCTTTCTTT. The chain uses TRBV7-9 and TRBJ1-1, with D unresolved. The V and J ends lost 0 bases and 3 bases respectively, with 8 bases between them. This CDR3 spans 14 amino acids. Germline V gene lookup returns CDR1 SEHNR and CDR2 FQNEAQ (reference sequence).

On this clonotype: An end of the junction does not agree with germline; a read error may underlie this. CDR3 amino acids: CAGSWDSAYEQYF. The CDR3 coding sequence is TGCGCCGGCAGCTGGGACAGTGCCTACGAGCAGTACTTC. The chain combines TRBV5-1 with TRBJ2-7; the match to TRBD1 covers 7 bases. The CDR3 totals 13 residues. CDR1 is SGHRS, CDR2 YFSETQ, per germline. Variable domain in full (rest from reference TRBV5-1 and TRBJ2-7): KAGVTQTPRYLIKTRGQQVTLSCSPISGHRSVSWYQQTPGQGLQFLFEYFSETQRNKGNFPGRFSGRQFSNSRSEMNVSTLELGDSALYLCAGSWDSAYEQYFGPGTRLTVT.

This clonotype showed up just a few times. This chain links TRBV20-1 with TRBJ2-7; TRBD1 or TRBD2 may be the D gene (6 bases each). Trimming removed 7 bases at V and 10 bases at J, with 26 bases between. Germline V gives CDR1 DFQATT, CDR2 SNEGSKA (reference sequence). The CDR3 length is 14 residues. CDR3 in amino acids: CSVSAVAGQESQYF. As DNA, the CDR3 is TGCAGTGTTTCCGCTGTCGCGGGACAAGAGAGCCAGTACTTC.

The chain joins TRBV15 to TRBJ2-7; 9 bases align to TRBD1. This CDR3 spans 15 amino acids. The germline V gene has CDR1 LNHNV and CDR2 YYDKDF (reference sequence). The V and J ends lost 3 bases and 6 bases, in that order; junction bases with no gene match: 9. This CDR3 is CATSRDGQGPGEQYF. The CDR3 nucleotides are TGTGCCACCAGCAGGGACGGACAGGGGCCGGGCGAGCAGTACTTC.

V gene TRBV5-4 combines with J gene TRBJ1-2; a possible D gene is TRBD1 (6 bases). Trimming removed 4 bases at V and 8 bases at J, with 24 bases between. Germline V CDR1 and CDR2: SGHNT, YYREEE (reference sequence). The CDR3 totals 16 residues. In nucleotides, the CDR3 is TGTGCCAGCAGCCGAGAATTATCGGGTCTACAGGGCGGCTACACCTTC. It yields the protein CASSRELSGLQGGYTF.